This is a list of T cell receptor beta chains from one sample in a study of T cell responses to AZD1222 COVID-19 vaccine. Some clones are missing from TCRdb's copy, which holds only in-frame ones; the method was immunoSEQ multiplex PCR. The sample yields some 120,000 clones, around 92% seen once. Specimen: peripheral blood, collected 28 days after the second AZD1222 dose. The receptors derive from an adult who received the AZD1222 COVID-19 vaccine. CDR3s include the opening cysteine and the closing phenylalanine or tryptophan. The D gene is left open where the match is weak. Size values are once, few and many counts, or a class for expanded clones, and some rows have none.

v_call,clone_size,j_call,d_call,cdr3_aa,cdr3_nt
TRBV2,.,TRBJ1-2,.,CASSEMRQETMAGTF,TGTGCCAGCAGTGAAATGCGACAGGAAACTATGGCTGGCACCTTC
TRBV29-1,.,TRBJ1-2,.,CSVQAGTEGYTF,TGCAGCGTTCAGGCAGGAACTGAAGGCTACACCTTC
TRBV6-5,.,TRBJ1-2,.,CASSFRDVGGYTF,TGTGCCAGCAGTTTCAGGGATGTTGGTGGCTACACCTTC
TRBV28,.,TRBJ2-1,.,CASSPSIYNEQFF,TGTGCCAGCAGTCCATCAATTTACAATGAGCAGTTCTTC
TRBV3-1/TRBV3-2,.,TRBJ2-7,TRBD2,CASSPRPSGGAYEQYF,TGTGCCAGCAGCCCTAGACCTAGCGGGGGAGCCTACGAGCAGTACTTC
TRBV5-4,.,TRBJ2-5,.,CASSLAGGIQETQYF,TGTGCCAGCAGCTTGGCCGGCGGTATACAAGAGACCCAGTACTTC
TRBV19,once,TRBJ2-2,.,CASSIMYGGKYTGELFF,TGTGCCAGTAGTATAATGTACGGGGGCAAATACACCGGGGAGCTGTTTTTT
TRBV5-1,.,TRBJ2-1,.,CASSLVGNVGNEQFF,TGCGCCAGCAGCTTGGTAGGGAACGTGGGCAATGAGCAGTTCTTC
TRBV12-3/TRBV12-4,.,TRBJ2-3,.,CASSRSGDTQYF,TGTGCCAGCAGCCGCTCTGGGGATACGCAGTATTTT
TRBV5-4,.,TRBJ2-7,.,CASRPQGGSYEQYF,TGTGCCAGCAGGCCGCAGGGTGGGTCCTACGAGCAGTACTTC
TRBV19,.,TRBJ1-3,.,CASTLQSGFGNTIYF,TGTGCCAGTACCCTCCAGTCGGGATTCGGAAACACCATATATTTT
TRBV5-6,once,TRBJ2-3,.,CASSLSSTDTQYF,TGTGCCAGCAGCTTGTCTAGCACAGATACGCAGTATTTT
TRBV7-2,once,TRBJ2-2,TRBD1,CASSLASGQGATGELFF,TGTGCCAGCAGCTTAGCGTCGGGACAGGGTGCCACCGGGGAGCTGTTTTTT
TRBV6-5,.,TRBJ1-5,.,CASSSRGGLGNQPQHF,TGTGCCAGCAGTTCCCGTGGGGGTTTGGGCAATCAGCCCCAGCATTTT
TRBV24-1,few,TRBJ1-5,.,CATSDRRKSNQPQHF,TGTGCCACCAGTGACAGGCGAAAAAGCAATCAGCCCCAGCATTTT
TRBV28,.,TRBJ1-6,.,CASTLQGLGNSPLHF,TGTGCCAGCACCTTACAGGGCTTGGGTAATTCACCCCTCCACTTT
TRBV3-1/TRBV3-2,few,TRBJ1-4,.,CASSQNGPNEKLFF,TGTGCCAGCAGCCAAAACGGTCCTAATGAAAAACTGTTTTTT
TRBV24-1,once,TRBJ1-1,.,CATRSGGSAEAFF,TGTGCCACCAGGTCCGGGGGCTCGGCTGAAGCTTTCTTT
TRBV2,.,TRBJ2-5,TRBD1,CASSRDRNTVTQYF,TGTGCCAGCAGTCGGGACAGGAATACTGTGACCCAGTACTTC
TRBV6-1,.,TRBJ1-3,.,CASSEALGNTIYF,TGTGCCAGCAGTGAAGCGTTGGGAAACACCATATATTTT
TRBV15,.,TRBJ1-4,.,CATSREPSFGGNEKLFF,TGTGCCACCAGCAGAGAGCCCAGCTTTGGTGGTAATGAAAAACTGTTTTTT
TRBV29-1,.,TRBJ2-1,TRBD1,CSVSGTGSYNEQFF,TGCAGCGTATCTGGGACAGGCTCCTACAATGAGCAGTTCTTC
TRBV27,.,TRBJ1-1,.,CASSFWRQTEAFF,TGTGCCAGCAGTTTTTGGAGGCAGACTGAAGCTTTCTTT
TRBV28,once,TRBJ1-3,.,CASSSWGLGTRPLSGNTIYF,TGTGCCAGCAGTTCCTGGGGTCTCGGTACTAGGCCCCTCTCTGGAAACACCATATATTTT
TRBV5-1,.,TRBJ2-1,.,CASSLDGRAGLRGEQFF,TGCGCCAGCAGCTTGGACGGACGGGCTGGACTTCGCGGTGAGCAGTTCTTC